This T cell receptor beta chain was identified in a study of response to subunit inactivated influenza vaccine. TCRdb reanalysed the RT-PCR reads using MiXCR and keeps one entry per CDR3 protein. The sample lists just over 300,000 distinct CDR3 sequences, 21% occurring once. As concerns this clonotype: Its antigen is not identified.

Study-wide results and caveats: It was suggested by the authors that few new T cells are recruited by each seasonal influenza vaccination.

This sample comprised PBMCs from blood, obtained 21 months after vaccination. The sequence derives from a man aged 50-75 years who received an inactivated influenza vaccine.

The CDR3 spells CASSLVGKAARGITNTGELFF. Here the CDR3 DNA reads TGTGCCAGCAGCTTGGTGGGGAAGGCGGCACGCGGTATCACGAACACCGGGGAGCTGTTTTTT. The V call is TRBV11-1, the J call TRBJ2-2, with D hard to call. CDR3 size: 21 residues. Per the germline V gene, CDR1 is SGHAT and CDR2 is FQDESV (reference sequence). V was trimmed by 3 bases and J by 0 bases, leaving 26 bases between them.